At least ten counts were recorded for the clone carrying this T cell receptor beta chain. This entry belongs to a study of T cells in Graves' hyperthyroidism and ophthalmopathy. The investigators amplified TCR beta CDR3 regions from RNA transcripts. During a first-round RT-PCR of the TCR CDR3, the HTBI primer set was used. Each CDR3 protein gets one entry after TCRdb re-called the multiplex PCR reads with MiXCR. This table holds around 300,000 distinct CDR3 sequences, about 14% found once. Germline V gives CDR1 SGDLS, CDR2 YYNGEE. This CDR3 region has 13 residues. With V trimmed by 7 bases and J by 4 bases, 7 bases remained unmatched.

This clonotype originated in a woman younger than 45 with Graves' hyperthyroidism that later progressed to Graves' ophthalmopathy. The J gene is TRBJ1-1, the V gene TRBV9, with 7 bases lining up with TRBD1. Sequencing input: blood. For the CDR3, the DNA is TGTGCCAGCGGCGACAGGGAAGGCACTGAAGCTTTCTTT. Protein product: CASGDREGTEAFF.